Listed below are T cell receptor beta chains from one sample, sequenced in a study of blood T cell repertoires in COVID-19. TCRdb's table, derived via immunoSEQ multiplex PCR, lists solely in-frame clones and lacks some. The table lists 150,000 to 200,000 clones, roughly 85% of them singletons. The sample was peripheral blood. The source of these receptors is a man between 60 and 75 years old with active or convalescent COVID-19. Both conserved end residues are part of each CDR3.

TRBJ2-3 | TRBV5-1 | CASSRTGGTDTQYF
TRBJ2-7 | TRBV18 | CASSLGQGSYEQYF
TRBJ2-7 | TRBV7-2 | CASSSPGLESYEQYF
TRBJ2-2 | TRBV10-3 | CAISEGASNTGELFF
TRBJ2-7 | TRBV5-1 | CASSLGQGNYEQYF
TRBJ2-3 | TRBV3-1/TRBV3-2 | CASSPSGITDTQYF
TRBJ1-2 | TRBV5-1 | CASSLDRQGTNYGYTF
TRBJ2-2 | TRBV7-3 | CASSLSGGQNTGELFF
TRBJ1-5 | TRBV18 | CASSLTDGGNQPQHF
TRBJ2-1 | TRBV7-9 | CASVGGAGGRLYNEQFF
TRBJ2-2 | TRBV24-1 | CATSDLGQAPGELFF
TRBJ1-2 | TRBV18 | CASSPRPGRVEGYTF
TRBJ1-3 | TRBV15 | CATSRANSGNTIYF
TRBJ1-5 | TRBV21-1 | CASSKPYDSRDQPQHF
TRBJ2-3 | TRBV19 | CASSIPREGKDTQYF
TRBJ1-4 | TRBV5-4 | CASSTRDRGNTNEKLFF
TRBJ1-5 | TRBV19 | CASSGGTAVDQPQHF
TRBJ2-3 | TRBV7-7 | CASSSGLAGRGDTQYF
TRBJ2-7 | TRBV18 | CASSPSSASYEQYF
TRBJ1-3 | TRBV11-2 | CASSSSQGQPKRNTIYF
TRBJ1-2 | TRBV18 | CASSLSQAAQRVTF
TRBJ2-2 | TRBV11-2 | CASSLVRGSAGELFF
TRBJ1-5 | TRBV4-2 | CASSQEHGSLQYQPQHF
TRBJ1-1 | TRBV18 | CASSPQGANTEAFF
TRBJ2-7 | TRBV12-3/TRBV12-4 | CASSSYYEQYF
TRBJ2-1 | TRBV12-5 | CASGLGAGGRSYNEQFF
TRBJ2-2 | TRBV7-6 | CASSLVPGNTGELFF
TRBJ1-5 | TRBV6-1 | CASSDSLRDRLNQPQHF
TRBJ2-1 | TRBV7-7 | CASSSDRGGWNEQFF
TRBJ1-1 | TRBV11-2 | CASSLELGEAFF
TRBJ2-7 | TRBV4-1 | CASSPQPPGQPTYEQYF
TRBJ1-1 | TRBV19 | CASKDRLNTEAFF
TRBJ1-5 | TRBV15 | CATSREGRADQPQHF
TRBJ1-2 | TRBV19 | CASSISGGMDYGYTF
TRBJ2-7 | TRBV5-4 | CASSRGGGRSYEQYF
TRBJ1-4 | TRBV10-3 | CAITAGINEKLFF
TRBJ2-3 | TRBV6-5 | CASSYVPIEGGTQYF
TRBJ1-2 | TRBV14 | CASSQAGRQGASNYGYTF
TRBJ1-5 | TRBV2 | CASSTDRGLQPQHF
TRBJ2-5 | TRBV7-9 | CASSLSHQETQYF
TRBJ1-6 | TRBV5-1 | CASSFQGSSYNSPLHF
TRBJ1-5 | TRBV6-6 | CASSPGGRNQPQHF
TRBJ1-4 | TRBV6-5 | CASSRQATNEKLFF
TRBJ2-6 | TRBV5-6 | CASRLGTGTLGANVLTF
TRBJ1-1 | TRBV2 | CASSEAGNTEAFF